The clone carrying this T cell receptor (beta chain) was seen a single time. The CDR3 is 17 amino acids. Germline trimming cut 1 base from V and 9 bases from J; bases unmatched to any gene: 11. The V gene's germline CDR1 is KGHDR and CDR2 SFDVKD. The data originate from a study of control samples from healthy donors and cancer patients. Generated by immunoSEQ multiplex PCR, the TCRdb table keeps only in-frame clones and is missing some. This sample has 130,000 or so clones, with roughly 91% found just once. The origin of this receptor is a man between 45 and 60 years old with head and neck cancer. V and J are TRBV24-1 and TRBJ2-1, with TRBD1 matching 10 bases. The sequencing input was PBMCs. In DNA form, the CDR3 reads TGTGCCACCAGTGATTTCCACCCGAGGACAGGGGGGCCTGAGCAGTTCTTC. Protein product: CATSDFHPRTGGPEQFF.